The table lists the clone carrying this TCR beta chain with many counts. Each CDR3 protein is one row after TCRdb ran MiXCR on the 5' RACE reads. This sample has 35,000 to 45,000 distinct CDR3 sequences; about 7% occur once, and the top ten carry 4.4%. These data come from a study of neurological immune-mediated disorders. Sample: PBMCs. This receptor was identified in a woman in her forties in good health.

CDR3 nucleotide sequence: TGTGCCAGCAGCTTAGGCGGGAGCACCTACAATGAGCAGTTCTTC. Amino acid sequence: CASSLGGSTYNEQFF. This chain links TRBV7-9 with TRBJ2-1, with 7 bases matching TRBD2. V lost 1 base to trimming and J lost 2 bases; unmatched junction nucleotides: 2. The CDR3 is made up of 15 amino acids. In germline, CDR1 is SEHNR, CDR2 FQNEAQ (reference sequence). Drawing the rest from reference TRBV7-9 and TRBJ2-1, the complete variable domain is DTGVSQNPRHKITKRGQNVTFRCDPISEHNRLYWYRQTLGQGPEFLTYFQNEAQLEKSRLLSDRFSAERPKGSFSTLEIQRTEQGDSAMYLCASSLGGSTYNEQFFGPGTRLTVL.